These T cell receptor beta chains were read from a single sample in a study of technical replicates of blood from a few donors. Sequencing used immunoSEQ multiplex PCR; TCRdb keeps in-frame clones, though not all of them. The sample shows approximately 78,000 clones, around 95% of them seen only once. The sample was T cells isolated from PBMCs. The receptors here all came from a human donor in good health. Each CDR3 is given without its conserved first and last residue.

TRBJ1-1,TRBV10-1,ASSETTGWNTEAF
TRBJ2-2,TRBV29-1,SVEPPQGESTGELF
TRBJ1-5,TRBV30,AWDRAKQPQH
TRBJ1-1,TRBV15,ATSRGDRIGNTEAF
TRBJ1-5,TRBV6-5,ASGKGQTNQPQH
TRBJ2-7,TRBV7-2,ASSLLAKTTGEQY
TRBJ1-1,TRBV6-4,ASSLMPGATEAF
TRBJ1-2,TRBV5-6,ASSLPTGTAKKDYGYT
TRBJ2-5,TRBV4-1,ASSQDQRLARGETQY
TRBJ1-5,TRBV4-1,ASSQFRDRGLQPQH
TRBJ1-2,TRBV19,ASSTNRHDRAYGYT
TRBJ2-7,TRBV6-6,ASSQESSYEQY
TRBJ2-3,TRBV6-4,ASSVSGGTDTQY
TRBJ1-2,TRBV27,ASSFHRGRSSNYGYT
TRBJ2-5,TRBV28,ASSSDSKETQY
TRBJ2-2,TRBV28,ASSLMVGNTGELF
TRBJ2-1,TRBV6-4,ASSDRTGIDEQF
TRBJ2-7,TRBV21-1,ASSKGG
TRBJ1-3,TRBV29-1,SATINAAGDTIY
TRBJ1-6,TRBV11-1,ASSLSQGAYSPLH
TRBJ1-2,TRBV6-6,ASSLKDRAGYT
TRBJ1-1,TRBV9,ASSGGTGLMNTEAF
TRBJ2-7,TRBV7-6,ASSPRGAGPVLDEQY
TRBJ2-2,TRBV2,ASSGDRFGTGELF
TRBJ2-3,TRBV7-9,ASSLFQVAQY
TRBJ1-1,TRBV7-9,ASSSFMNTEAF
TRBJ1-2,TRBV7-8,ASSLTPTVGYGYT
TRBJ2-6,TRBV19,ASSPPGQGPSGANVLT
TRBJ1-6,TRBV10-3,AISEWDRGNSPLH
TRBJ2-3,TRBV29-1,SVKPTADTQY
TRBJ1-1,TRBV29-1,SVGGADTEAF
TRBJ2-7,TRBV2,ASRWGQVTYEQY
TRBJ2-1,TRBV9,ASRGTRPHEQF
TRBJ1-5,TRBV6-1,ASSRTVNQPQH
TRBJ2-5,TRBV5-1,ASSLASKLDIGGAGETQY
TRBJ2-2,TRBV9,ASSPRGAVETGELF
TRBJ2-1,TRBV5-1,ASSLVQREIEQF
TRBJ2-7,TRBV29-1,SVGAGGPHREQY
TRBJ2-7,TRBV11-2,ASAGVIMSYEQY
TRBJ2-5,TRBV2,ASIRGELAGKETQY
TRBJ2-5,TRBV29-1,SVPQPQGRETQY
TRBJ1-2,TRBV28,ASIDVGGDYGYT
TRBJ1-2,TRBV11-3,ASSLGRDRPYGYT
TRBJ2-7,TRBV7-8,ASSEGTSESYEQY
TRBJ2-5,TRBV11-1,ASTWGVSETQY
TRBJ1-1,TRBV2,ASSDDAGWMNTEAF
TRBJ1-5,TRBV6-1,ASSETGGAQPQH
TRBJ1-2,TRBV7-9,ASSVSGLGVYGYT
TRBJ2-7,TRBV11-3,ASSTWTVSEQY
TRBJ1-2,TRBV5-4,ASSLDIRGASGGYT
TRBJ1-1,TRBV30,AWSVLGLQAF
TRBJ2-5,TRBV19,ASSIGGTRGETQY
TRBJ1-6,TRBV7-3,ASSQAGASNSPLH
TRBJ2-3,TRBV10-3,AISDGSGTDTQY
TRBJ1-1,TRBV30,AWIQGATKAF
TRBJ2-7,TRBV19,ASSDRGGIYEQY
TRBJ2-7,TRBV7-3,ASSLGGVSSYEQY
TRBJ2-7,TRBV4-1,ASSQGSSYEQY
TRBJ1-1,TRBV11-2,ASSLDLGGPPNTEAF
TRBJ2-7,TRBV7-9,ASSLLAGESYEQY